This paragraph covers one TCR beta chain sequence. Its binding antigen is unknown. It has no much larger one-base neighbor in the sample; base qualities were not kept. The CDR3 regions of human TCRbeta chains were analyzed by immunosequencing. On the study's bioinformatics: Repertoire TCRs were matched against a reference library of SARS-CoV-2-specific TCRs generated with the MIRA antigen-specificity platform. Breadth was defined as the fraction of unique TCRs that were SARS-CoV-2-associated. Depth was defined as the fraction of total T cells that were SARS-CoV-2-associated. Using the MIRA data, each spike-specific TCR was assigned both to the spike region to which the TCR was reactive and to a CD4 or CD8 class. Log10-transformed breadth and depth values were compared by one-way ANOVA with Sidak's multiple comparisons tests. Sourced from immuneACCESS, this table was stored by TCRdb with only in-frame sequences that have V and J called. A share of the clones is absent; for the studies checked, an unresolved V gene accounts for under half, and the remainder has no known explanation. V and J calls and clone size follow that table, whereas D and trimming were derived from the DNA. The sample data list 99,000 or so clones, and approximately 89% of these were observed just once. Jointly, the top ten make up 3% to 4% of the sample.

This entry is derived from a study of T cell responses to AZD1222 COVID-19 vaccine (dated by TCRdb to 2020 to 2022). A note on the overall study: A total of just over 230 trial participants underwent TCR sequencing, of whom 207 received two doses of AZD1222 and about 26 received two doses of the MenACWY control vaccine. Trial participants were enrolled by age into 18-55, 56-69 and 70-plus year subgroups, with around 150, 28 and 57 TCR-sequenced participants respectively. Overall results and qualifications from the work: The 56-69-year group was small, and its depth increase did not reach significance, likely because of low power. Nearly half of unique spike-specific TCRs reportedly recognized epitopes outside regions mutated in the B.1.351 and B.1.1.7 variants. After two AZD1222 doses, spike-specific TCR breadth and depth were significantly higher than at day 0 and than in MenACWY recipients. Only six AZD1222 recipients were SARS-CoV-2 seropositive at baseline, limiting conclusions about previously exposed vaccinees. Participants were mostly white British and included more females than males, and it was suggested by the authors that clonal diversity may have been underestimated. Because no day 14 peak-response samples were available, the repertoires could be characterized only after the peak T cell response. CD4 TCRs associated with the vaccine covered the entire spike protein, and the dominant responses were in regions 160-218 and 743-854.

This sample's time point label indicates: about 28 days (+/-7) after the second vaccine dose. The sample's treatment or condition label, decoded: meningococcal conjugate vaccine given as trial control. Samples from vaccinated people were obtained from the UK trials COV001 and COV002, which included a single-blind randomized controlled phase 2/3 trial of AZD1222 (ChAdOx1 nCoV-19) in healthy adults. For TCRbeta chain sequencing, PBMC samples were collected from trial participants at day 0 and at day 28 after the second dose. CDR1 and CDR2, per the germline V gene, are SGHRS and YFSETQ. Deletion took 1 base off V and 4 bases off J, with a span of 15 bases between the germline ends. The CDR3 has 16 amino acids, counting the end cysteine and phenylalanine. Only the CDR3 part of the read is kept: 48 bases, read in frame from the first base.

The clonotype comes from an adult who received the MenACWY meningococcal vaccine as a control. The rearrangement joined TRBV5-1 to TRBJ1-3, and perhaps TRBD1 as D gene, on 6 matching bases. The input for sequencing was peripheral blood, taken 28 days after the second dose of the MenACWY control vaccine. The CDR3 here reads CASSLLAGDPGNTIYF. The bases read TGCGCCAGCAGCTTGTTGGCAGGGGATCCAGGAAACACCATATATTTT.